This TCR beta chain came from a study of radiation and T cells in renal cell carcinoma. Study overall: Nephrectomy followed 15 Gy stereotactic body radiation by 4 weeks.

Trimming removed 0 bases from V and 5 bases from J, with 10 bases in between. Germline CDR1 and CDR2: LGHNA and YNFKEQ. The CDR3 sequence is 14 residues long. Turning to this clone: Its antigen is unidentified.

The time point was: baseline pretreatment blood. The treatment here: 15 Gy SBRT to primary tumor, nephrectomy 4 weeks later. Radiation-treated patients gave blood at baseline, week 2 and week 4. Clear cell pathology was present in this patient's renal cell carcinoma. Measured with immunoSEQ multiplex PCR; TCRdb has only the in-frame clones, and not every one. The data hold 120,000 to 150,000 clones, with about 88% observed a single time. Study observations and caveats: From baseline, blood top tumor clonotypes peaked at 2 weeks post-radiation.

V is TRBV4-2 and J is TRBJ1-2, with D unresolved. Material: blood, obtained from a patient whose treatment included radiotherapy and nephrectomy. This sequence originates from a woman between 65 and 79 years old with renal cell carcinoma. The CDR3 sequence: CASSQDKQFYGYTF. DNA of the CDR3: TGTGCCAGCAGCCAAGATAAACAGTTTTATGGCTACACCTTC.